This note documents a single T cell receptor (beta chain) sequence. The antigen is unknown. The data derive from a study of pediatric ulcerative colitis. General observations from the study: This repertoire reflects total lymphocytes rather than subpopulations like regulatory T cells. Acute severe colitis showed lower rectal diversity from clonal expansions.

The blood sample was taken during the colonoscopy visit. The CDR3 contains 15 residues. V gave up 1 base and J gave up 9 bases; unmatched junction bases: 6. Germline V gene lookup returns CDR1 SEHNR and CDR2 FQNEAQ (reference sequence). Samples were sequenced at Survey level, maximum 500,000 reads. The method was immunoSEQ multiplex PCR; TCRdb's version includes in-frame clones alone and lacks a portion of them. The profile covers about 36,000 clones, with roughly 85% appearing a single time and roughly 20% taken by the ten largest. The sequencing input was blood. The chain couples TRBV7-9 to TRBJ2-1; 10 nucleotides align to TRBD2. The TCR originated in a girl aged 10 to 17 with moderate ulcerative colitis. The DNA of the CDR3 is TGTGCCAGCAGCTTAGTTCTAGCGGGAGTGGGTGAGCAGTTCTTC. Residues: CASSLVLAGVGEQFF.